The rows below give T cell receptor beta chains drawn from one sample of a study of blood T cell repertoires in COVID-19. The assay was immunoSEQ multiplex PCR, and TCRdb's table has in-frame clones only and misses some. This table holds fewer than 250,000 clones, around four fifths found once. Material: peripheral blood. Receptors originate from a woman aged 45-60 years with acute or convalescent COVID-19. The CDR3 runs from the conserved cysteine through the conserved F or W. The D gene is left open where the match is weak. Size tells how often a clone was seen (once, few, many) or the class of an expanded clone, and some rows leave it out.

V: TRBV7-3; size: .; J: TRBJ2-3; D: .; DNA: TGTGCCAGCAGCCCAGACAGCGAGAGCACAGATACGCAGTATTTT; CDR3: CASSPDSESTDTQYF
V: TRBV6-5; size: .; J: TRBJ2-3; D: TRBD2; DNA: TGTGCCAGCAGTTACTCCATAGCGGGCTTCGGAGATACGCAGTATTTT; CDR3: CASSYSIAGFGDTQYF
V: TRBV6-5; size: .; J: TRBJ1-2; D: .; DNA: TGTGCCAGCAGTTACTCAGGCCCAGGATATGGCTACACCTTC; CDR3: CASSYSGPGYGYTF
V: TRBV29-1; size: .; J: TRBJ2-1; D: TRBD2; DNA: TGCAGCGTTGAAGCGGGGCTAGCGGGAAATGAGCAGTTCTTC; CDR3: CSVEAGLAGNEQFF
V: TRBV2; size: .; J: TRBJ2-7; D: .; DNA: TGTGCCAGCCTCCTCTGGGACTTCTCCTACGAGCAGTACTTC; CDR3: CASLLWDFSYEQYF
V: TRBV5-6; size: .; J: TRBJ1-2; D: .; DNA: TGTGCCAGCAGCCTTTCTCGGGCTAACTATGGCTACACCTTC; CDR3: CASSLSRANYGYTF
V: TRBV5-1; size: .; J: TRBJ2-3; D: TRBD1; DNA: TGCGCCAGCAGCCCGGACAGGGGGCGTACAGATACGCAGTATTTT; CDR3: CASSPDRGRTDTQYF
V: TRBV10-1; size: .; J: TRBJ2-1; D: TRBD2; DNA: TGCGCCAGCAGTGGGACTAGCGGATCCTACAATGAGCAGTTCTTC; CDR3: CASSGTSGSYNEQFF
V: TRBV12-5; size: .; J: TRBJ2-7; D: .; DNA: TGTGCTAGTGGCTTACAGGTTTCCTACGAGCAGTACTTC; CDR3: CASGLQVSYEQYF
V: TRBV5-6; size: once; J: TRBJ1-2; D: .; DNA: TGTGCCAGCAGCCCCGCAGGTGGCACATGGGACTATGGCTACACCTTC; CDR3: CASSPAGGTWDYGYTF
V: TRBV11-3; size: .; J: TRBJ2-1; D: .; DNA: TGTGCCAGCAGCCAGGGTCGGGGGTCGAATGAGCAGTTCTTC; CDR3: CASSQGRGSNEQFF
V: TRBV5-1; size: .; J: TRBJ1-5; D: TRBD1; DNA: TGCGCCAGCAGCTCGGACGGGACAGGGGAACAGCCCCAGCATTTT; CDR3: CASSSDGTGEQPQHF
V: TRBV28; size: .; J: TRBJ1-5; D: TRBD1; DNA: TGTGCCAGCAGTACCTCGACAGGGACTCAGCCCCAGCATTTT; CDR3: CASSTSTGTQPQHF
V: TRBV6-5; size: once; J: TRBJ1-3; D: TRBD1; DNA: TGTGCCAGCAGTTTGACAGGGGCGGCCGGAAACACCATATATTTT; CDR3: CASSLTGAAGNTIYF
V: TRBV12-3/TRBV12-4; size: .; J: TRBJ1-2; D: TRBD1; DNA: TGTGCCAGTGCCCGGGACAGACTATTTATGGACACCTTC; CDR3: CASARDRLFMDTF
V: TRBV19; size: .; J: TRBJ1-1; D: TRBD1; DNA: TGTGCCAGTACCCCAGGGGGGAACACTGAAGCTTTCTTT; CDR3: CASTPGGNTEAFF
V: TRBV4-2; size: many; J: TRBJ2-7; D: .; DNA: TGTGCCAGCAGCTCAATAGGCGGGGCCTACGAGCAGTACTTC; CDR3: CASSSIGGAYEQYF
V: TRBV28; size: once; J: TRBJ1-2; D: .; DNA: TGTGCCAGCAGTTTCAACAGCTATGGCTACACCTTC; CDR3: CASSFNSYGYTF
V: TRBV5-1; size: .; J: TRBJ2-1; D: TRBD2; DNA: TGCGCCAGCAGGGAGGCGGGAGTACACAATGAGCAGTTCTTC; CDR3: CASREAGVHNEQFF
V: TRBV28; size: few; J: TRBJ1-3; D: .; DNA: TGTGCCAGCAGTTTATTATACACCATATATTTT; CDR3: CASSLLYTIYF
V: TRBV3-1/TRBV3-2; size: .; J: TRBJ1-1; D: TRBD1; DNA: TGTGCCAGCAGCTTTCAGGGGGCGATCACTGAAGCTTTCTTT; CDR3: CASSFQGAITEAFF
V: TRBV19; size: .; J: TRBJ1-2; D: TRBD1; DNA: TGTGCCAGTAAATTTGGGACAGGGACCTATGGCTACACCTTC; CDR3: CASKFGTGTYGYTF
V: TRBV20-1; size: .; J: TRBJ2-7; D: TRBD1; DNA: TGCAGTGCTAGTGGAGACAGGGACGACGAGCAGTACTTC; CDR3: CSASGDRDDEQYF
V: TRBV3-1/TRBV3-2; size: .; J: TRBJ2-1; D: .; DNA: TGTGCCAGCAGCCAAGTGGGCCATAAAAATGAGCAGTTCTTC; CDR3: CASSQVGHKNEQFF
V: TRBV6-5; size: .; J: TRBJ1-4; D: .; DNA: TGTGCCAGCAGTTACAGCAGGGTTAATGAAAAACTGTTTTTT; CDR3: CASSYSRVNEKLFF
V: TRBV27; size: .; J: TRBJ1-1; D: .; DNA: TGTGCCAGCAGTTTAGCAGGTCCCACTGAAGCTTTCTTT; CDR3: CASSLAGPTEAFF
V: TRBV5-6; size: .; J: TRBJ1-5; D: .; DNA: TGTGCCAGCAGCTTGGCGGGTCAGCCCCAGCATTTT; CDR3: CASSLAGQPQHF
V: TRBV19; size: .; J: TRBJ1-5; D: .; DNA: TGTGCCAGTATTCCCCCAGGGAACAATCAGCCCCAGCATTTT; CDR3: CASIPPGNNQPQHF
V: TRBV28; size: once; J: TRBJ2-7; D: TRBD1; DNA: TGTGCCAGCAGTCCTCATACCGGGACAGGGGTATACGAGCAGTACTTC; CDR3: CASSPHTGTGVYEQYF
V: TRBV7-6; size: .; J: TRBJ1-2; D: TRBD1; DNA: TGTGCCAGCAGCAGTGGCCGGGACAGTAACTATGGCTACACCTTC; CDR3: CASSSGRDSNYGYTF
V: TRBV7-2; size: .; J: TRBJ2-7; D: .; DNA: TGTGCCAGCAGCTTAAACAGCCCCTACGAGCAGTACTTC; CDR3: CASSLNSPYEQYF
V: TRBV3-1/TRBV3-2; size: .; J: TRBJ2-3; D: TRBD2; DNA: TGTGCCAGCAGCCAAGCCCTGACTAGCGGGAGAAGCACAGATACGCAGTATTTT; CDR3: CASSQALTSGRSTDTQYF
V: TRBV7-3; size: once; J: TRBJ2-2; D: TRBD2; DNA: TGTGCCAGCAGCTTAATAGGCGGGAGGGGGCACACCGGGGAGCTGTTTTTT; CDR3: CASSLIGGRGHTGELFF
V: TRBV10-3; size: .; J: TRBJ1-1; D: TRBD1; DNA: TGTGCCATCGGGACAGGGGTTACCACTGAAGCTTTCTTT; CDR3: CAIGTGVTTEAFF
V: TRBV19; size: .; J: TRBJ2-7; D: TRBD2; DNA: TGTGCCAGTAGATCTAGCGGGAGTGGGTCCTACGAGCAGTACTTC; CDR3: CASRSSGSGSYEQYF
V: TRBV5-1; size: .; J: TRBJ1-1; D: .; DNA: TGCGCCAGCAGCTTGGAAAGGGGGAACACTGAAGCTTTCTTT; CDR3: CASSLERGNTEAFF
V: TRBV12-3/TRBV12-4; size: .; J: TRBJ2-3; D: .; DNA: TGTGCCAGCAGCCTCGGAACGAGGACGCAGTATTTT; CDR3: CASSLGTRTQYF
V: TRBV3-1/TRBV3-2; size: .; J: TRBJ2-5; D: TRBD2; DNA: TGTGCCAGCAGCCAAGTATCCCGGGCTAGCGGGAGGGAGACCCAGTACTTC; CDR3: CASSQVSRASGRETQYF
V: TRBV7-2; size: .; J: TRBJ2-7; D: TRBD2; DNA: TGTGCCAGCAGCTTCACCGGGACTAGCGGGGGGACCACCTACGAGCAGTACTTC; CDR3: CASSFTGTSGGTTYEQYF
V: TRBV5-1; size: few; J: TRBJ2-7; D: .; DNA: TGCGCCAGCAGCTTGGATAACGAGCAGTACTTC; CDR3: CASSLDNEQYF
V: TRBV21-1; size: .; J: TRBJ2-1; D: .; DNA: TGTGCCAGCACCCTACGGCACAGGGGGCTGAATGAGCAGTTCTTC; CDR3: CASTLRHRGLNEQFF
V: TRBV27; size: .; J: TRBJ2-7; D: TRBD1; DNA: TGTGCCAGCAGTTTGGGGACAGGGGGCTCTTACGAGCAGTACTTC; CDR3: CASSLGTGGSYEQYF
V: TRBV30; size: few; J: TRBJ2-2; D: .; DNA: TGTGCCTGGAAGGACAGTACGAACACCGGGGAGCTGTTTTTT; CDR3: CAWKDSTNTGELFF
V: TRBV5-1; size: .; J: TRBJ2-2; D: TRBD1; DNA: TGCGCCAGCAGCTCCCTACCCCCGGGACAGCCGAACACCGGGGAGCTGTTTTTT; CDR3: CASSSLPPGQPNTGELFF
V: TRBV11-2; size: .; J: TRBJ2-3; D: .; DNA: TGTGCCAGCAGCTTAGGAGGTCGTAGCACAGATACGCAGTATTTT; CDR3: CASSLGGRSTDTQYF
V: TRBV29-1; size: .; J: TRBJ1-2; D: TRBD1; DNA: TGCAGCGTTGAAGATCCCCGGACAGGGGGCGGCTACACCTTC; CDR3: CSVEDPRTGGGYTF
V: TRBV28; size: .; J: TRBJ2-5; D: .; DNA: TGTGCCAGCAGTTTACAAGGGGGGGCGGGGACCCAGTACTTC; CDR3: CASSLQGGAGTQYF
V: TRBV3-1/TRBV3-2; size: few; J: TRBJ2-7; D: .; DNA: TGTGCCAGCAGCCAAGGGACAGACTCATACGAGCAGTACTTC; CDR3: CASSQGTDSYEQYF